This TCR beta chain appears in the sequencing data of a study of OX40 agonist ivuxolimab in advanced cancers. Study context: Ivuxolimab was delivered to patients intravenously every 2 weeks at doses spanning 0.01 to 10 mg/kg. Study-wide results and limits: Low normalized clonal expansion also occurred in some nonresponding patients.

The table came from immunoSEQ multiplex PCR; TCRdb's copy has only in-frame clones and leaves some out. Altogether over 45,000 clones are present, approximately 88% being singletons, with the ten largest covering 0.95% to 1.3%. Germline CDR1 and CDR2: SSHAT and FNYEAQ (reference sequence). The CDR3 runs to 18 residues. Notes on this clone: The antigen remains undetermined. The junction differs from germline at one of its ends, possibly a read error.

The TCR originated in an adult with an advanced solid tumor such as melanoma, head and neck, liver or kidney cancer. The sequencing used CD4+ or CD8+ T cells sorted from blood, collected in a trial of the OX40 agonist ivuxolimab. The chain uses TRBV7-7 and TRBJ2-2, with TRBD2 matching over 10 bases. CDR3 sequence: CASSLKLAGFANTGELFF. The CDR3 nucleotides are TGTGCTAGCAGCTTAAAACTAGCGGGATTCGCGAACACCGGGGAGCTGTTTTTT.